These 15 T cell receptor beta chains were sequenced from one sample in a study of blood T cell repertoires in COVID-19. Clones were read by immunoSEQ multiplex PCR, and TCRdb kept only the in-frame ones, dropping some. The data contain 100,000 or so clones, around 90% of them singletons. Sequencing input: peripheral blood. These receptors came from a woman in her forties or fifties in a cohort sampled during active COVID-19.

The chain has TRBV13 and TRBJ2-3; D remains unclear. V lost 3 bases to trimming and J lost 8 bases, with 9 bases between them. CDR3 length: 12 amino acids. Germline V lookup: CDR1 PRHDT, CDR2 FYEKMQ (reference sequence). In DNA form, the CDR3 reads TGTGCCAGCAGCTTTTCAGCGAGTACGCAGTATTTT. This translates into CASSFSASTQYF.

The V call is TRBV6-6, the J call TRBJ1-1; D is possibly TRBD1 (5 bases). CDR3 length: 14 residues. V lost 5 bases and J 1 base, leaving 11 bases between the germline ends. Germline V gene sequence: CDR1 MNHNY, CDR2 SVGAGI (reference sequence). The chain's CDR3 is CASSTPGGNTEAFF. The CDR3 DNA reads as TGTGCCAGCAGTACCCCCGGGGGGAACACTGAAGCTTTCTTT.

The chain uses TRBV9 and TRBJ2-1; no firm D call. Trimming pared 2 bases from V and 4 bases from J, leaving 7 bases between. The CDR3 is 13 amino acids. The germline gives CDR1 SGDLS, CDR2 YYNGEE. CDR3 residues: CASSVNMYNEQFF. The CDR3 DNA reads TGTGCCAGCAGCGTGAACATGTACAATGAGCAGTTCTTC.

This clone was seen just once. The rearrangement uses TRBV10-1 and TRBJ2-1, with 15 bases lining up with TRBD2. Looked up from germline, CDR1 is WNHNN and CDR2 is SYGVQD (reference sequence). Trimming cost V 6 bases and J 6 bases; bases outside gene matches: 3. The CDR3 is made up of 15 amino acids. CDR3 nucleotide sequence: TGCGCCAGCAGGGGGGGACTAGCGGGAGGCAATGAGCAGTTCTTC. Translation gives CASRGGLAGGNEQFF.

A single count supports this clone. The CDR3 nucleotides read TGTGCCAGTAGTATCCAGGACACTGAAGCTTTCTTT. The encoded protein is CASSIQDTEAFF. The chain joins TRBV19 to TRBJ1-1; D is uncertain. Germline V CDR1 and CDR2: LNHDA, SQIVND (reference sequence). Trimming shortened V by 3 bases and J by 3 bases, and 5 bases separated the two germline ends. The CDR3 extends over 12 amino acids.

Note on this clone: An end of the junction differs from the germline gene, which may be a read error. V gene TRBV28 combines with J gene TRBJ2-7; perhaps TRBD2 as D (6 bases). Germline lookup yields CDR1 MDHEN and CDR2 SYDVKM. The CDR3 spans 12 residues. CDR3 loop: CASSPPRGGLNF. The CDR3 nucleotides read TGTGCCAGCAGTCCCCCCCGGGGAGGCTTGAACTTC.

The rearrangement joins TRBV7-8 to TRBJ2-7, with TRBD2 as a possible D gene (7 bases). Germline V lookup: CDR1 SGHVS, CDR2 FQNEAQ. V was clipped by 5 bases and J by 6 bases, with 20 bases between them. This CDR3 has 15 amino acids. The DNA of the CDR3 is TGTGCCAGCAGCCCGTATTCGGGGGGCCTAGCCGAGCAGTACTTC. It translates to CASSPYSGGLAEQYF. The full variable domain, with the rest looked up from reference TRBV7-8 and TRBJ2-7, is GAGVSQSPRYKVAKRGQDVALRCDPISGHVSLFWYQQALGQGPEFLTYFQNEAQLDKSGLPSDRFFAERPEGSVSTLKIQRTQQEDSAVYLCASSPYSGGLAEQYFGPGTRLTVT.

This chain uses TRBV4-2 with TRBJ2-1; TRBD2 matches 13 bases. Germline loops: CDR1 LGHNA, CDR2 YNFKEQ. V lost 8 bases to trimming and J lost 6 bases; unmatched junction nucleotides: 4. The CDR3 is 14 residues long. CDR3 sequence: CASAGLAGTNEQFF. CDR3 DNA sequence: TGTGCCAGCGCGGGACTAGCGGGGACCAATGAGCAGTTCTTC.

This clone was recorded a few times. This chain connects TRBV15 to TRBJ2-7; the D gene is possibly TRBD2 (6 bases). V lost 3 bases, J lost 13 bases, and 16 bases lay in between. Germline V gives CDR1 LNHNV, CDR2 YYDKDF (reference sequence). The CDR3 is made up of 12 amino acids. CDR3 sequence reads: CATSSAGTSVYF. The DNA for the CDR3 is TGTGCCACCAGCAGCGCCGGGACTTCCGTATACTTC.

The rearrangement joins TRBV13 to TRBJ1-2, with D maybe TRBD1 (6 bases). Germline V gene sequence: CDR1 PRHDT, CDR2 FYEKMQ (reference sequence). V lost 5 bases and J lost 2, with 21 bases in between. This CDR3 is built from 17 residues. The CDR3 nucleotides read TGTGCCAGCAGCACACAGGGCATAGGAACTATCAACTATGGCTACACCTTC. Protein sequence: CASSTQGIGTINYGYTF.

The V gene is TRBV27, the J gene TRBJ2-5; TRBD2 might be the D (5 bases). Trimming removed 3 bases at V and 5 bases at J, with 10 bases between. Germline values: CDR1 MNHEY, CDR2 SMNVEV (reference sequence). The CDR3 has 13 residues. Here the CDR3 DNA reads TGTGCCAGCAGTTTTGCGGGCGGGGAGACCCAGTACTTC. Translated, it gives CASSFAGGETQYF.

The rearrangement uses TRBV19 and TRBJ1-2; D may be TRBD1 (6 bases). The CDR3 is made up of 15 amino acids. CDR1 is LNHDA and CDR2 is SQIVND in the germline V gene (reference sequence). The V end lost 4 bases, the J end lost 6 bases, and 18 bases lay between the germline ends. The CDR3: CASSTRTETRHGYTF. The CDR3, as DNA: TGTGCCAGTAGTACACGGACAGAGACAAGGCATGGCTACACCTTC.

The count of this clone is one. J is TRBJ2-7 and V is TRBV15, with a possible D match to TRBD1 (6 bases). This CDR3 is 13 amino acids long. CDR1 and CDR2 from the germline V gene are LNHNV and YYDKDF (reference sequence). Trimming shortened V by 8 bases and J by 6 bases, and 17 bases separated the two germline ends. The CDR3 DNA reads TGTGCCACCTCCCAAACACAGGGAACCGAGCAGTACTTC. Residues: CATSQTQGTEQYF.

V gene TRBV5-4 combines with J gene TRBJ2-1, with 7 bases aligning to TRBD2. This CDR3 region has 16 residues. Looked up from germline, CDR1 is SGHNT and CDR2 is YYREEE (reference sequence). Trimming took 4 bases from V and 3 from J; bases not matched to a gene: 10. The CDR3 loop is CASSLGGSTIYNEQFF. The DNA of the CDR3 is TGTGCCAGCAGCCTCGGGGGGTCTACGATCTACAATGAGCAGTTCTTC.

The J gene is TRBJ2-3, the V gene TRBV5-1, with 8 bases matching TRBD2. CDR1 is SGHRS and CDR2 is YFSETQ in the germline V gene. The CDR3 is 16 amino acids. J gave up 3 bases and V 5 bases, and 11 bases lay outside the gene matches. The CDR3 DNA is TGCGCCAGCAGGCGGGGTGCGGGACTAGTGACAGATACGCAGTATTTT. This gives the protein CASRRGAGLVTDTQYF.